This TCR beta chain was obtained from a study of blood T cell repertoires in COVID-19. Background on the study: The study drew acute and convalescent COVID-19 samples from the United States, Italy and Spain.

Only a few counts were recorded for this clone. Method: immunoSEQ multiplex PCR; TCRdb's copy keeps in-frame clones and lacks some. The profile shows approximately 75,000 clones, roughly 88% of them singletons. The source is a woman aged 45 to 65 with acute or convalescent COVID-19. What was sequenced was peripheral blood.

Here the CDR3 reads CASSDPTYSNQPQHF. In nucleotides, the CDR3 is TGTGCCAGCAGTGACCCTACCTATAGCAATCAGCCCCAGCATTTT. The chain couples TRBV2 to TRBJ1-5; D is undetermined. V was trimmed by 3 bases and J by 0 bases, leaving 9 bases between them. Germline V gene sequence: CDR1 SNHLY, CDR2 FYNNEI. The length of the CDR3 is 15 residues.